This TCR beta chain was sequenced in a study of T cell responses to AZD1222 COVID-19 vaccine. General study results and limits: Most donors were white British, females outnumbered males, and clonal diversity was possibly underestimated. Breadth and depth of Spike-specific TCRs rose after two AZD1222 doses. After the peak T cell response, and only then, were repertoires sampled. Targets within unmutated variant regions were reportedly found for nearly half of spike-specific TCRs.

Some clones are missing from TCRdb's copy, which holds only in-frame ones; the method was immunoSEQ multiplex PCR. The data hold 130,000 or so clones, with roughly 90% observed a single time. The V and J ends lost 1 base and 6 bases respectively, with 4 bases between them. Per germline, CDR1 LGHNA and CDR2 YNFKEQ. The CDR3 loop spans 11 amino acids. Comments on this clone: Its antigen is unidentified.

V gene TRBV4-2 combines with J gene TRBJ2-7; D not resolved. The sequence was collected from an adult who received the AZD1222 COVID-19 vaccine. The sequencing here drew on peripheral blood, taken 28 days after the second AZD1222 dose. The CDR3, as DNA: TGTGCCAGCAGCCAAGGATCCGAGCAGTACTTC. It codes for CASSQGSEQYF.